This TCR beta chain was sequenced in a study of blood T cell repertoires in COVID-19. Study-level background: The samples span acute and convalescent COVID-19 from the United States, Italy and Spain. The cDNA or gDNA used as material had been derived from T cells, B-cell-depleted T cells, or PBMCs.

In the original workflow: How many nucleated cells were present was estimated from reference gene primer amplification. Assay: immunoSEQ multiplex PCR; the TCRdb copy retains only in-frame clones and omits some. V, J and clone size derive from that table, while D and trimming were established from the DNA sequence. The table records fewer than 350,000 clones, approximately 88% of them present only once. Germline trimming cut 2 bases from V and 4 bases from J; bases unmatched to any gene: 10. Germline V gene sequence: CDR1 SGHAT, CDR2 FQNNGV. This CDR3 spans 16 amino acids. This clonotype was obtained from a man younger than 30 with active or convalescent COVID-19. The chain employs TRBV11-2 and TRBJ2-5; 7 bases align to TRBD2. The sample comprised peripheral blood. The CDR3 region has the DNA TGTGCCAGCAGCTTACGCATCCGGGAGGTTCGAGAGACCCAGTACTTC. Amino acids: CASSLRIREVRETQYF.